These 3 T cell receptor beta chains came from one sample sequenced in a study of beta chain features in type 1 diabetes. The study, taken as a whole, reports: The study found moderately but significantly shorter TCRB CDR3s in all four CD4+ subsets of Type 1 diabetes patients.

Their recognized antigens are unknown. The sequenced template was cDNA made from the entire isolated RNA. Repertoires were generated with immunoSEQ multiplex PCR, while TCRdb's copy carries only in-frame clones and drops some. The sample has around 690,000 clones, about an eighth seen once. Sequenced: naive CD4+ T cells from blood. Source of these receptors: a man aged 30 to 39 with type 1 diabetes.

This clone turned up a few times. Different DNA sequences within this sample yield the same CDR3. The chain has TRBV14 and TRBJ1-2; D possibly corresponds to TRBD1 (5 bases). There are 13 residues in the CDR3. In germline, CDR1 is SGHDN, CDR2 FVKESK. V was shortened by 4 bases and J by 2 bases, with 8 bases between the two germline ends. CDR3: CASSLGANYGYTF. DNA for the CDR3: TGTGCCAGCAGCCTAGGGGCGAACTATGGCTACACCTTC.

This chain connects TRBV15 to TRBJ1-5; D remains unclear. Germline-derived CDR1 and CDR2 are LNHNV and YYDKDF (reference sequence). Trimming pared 1 base from V and 5 bases from J, leaving 9 bases between. The CDR3 is 14 amino acids. The CDR3 reads CATSRGTVDQPQHF. The CDR3 region has the DNA TGTGCCACCAGCAGAGGCACAGTTGATCAGCCCCAGCATTTT.

V gene TRBV7-2 combines with J gene TRBJ2-7, with no clear D. This CDR3 is built from 13 residues. V dropped 5 bases and J dropped 3 bases, with 11 bases sitting between them. In germline, CDR1 is SGHTA, CDR2 FQGNSA. CDR3: CASSLPDLYEQYF. DNA of the CDR3: TGTGCCAGCAGCCTCCCGGACCTCTACGAGCAGTACTTC.